A single sample is the source of the 5 T cell receptor beta chains below, sequenced in a study of T cells after yellow fever vaccination. MiXCR, applied by TCRdb to the 5' RACE reads, yields one record per CDR3 protein. Found here are some 340,000 distinct CDR3 sequences, about 11% of them singletons; the top ten hold about 3%. The sequenced sample was CD4+ T cells sorted from PBMCs, obtained 45 days after the yellow fever booster vaccination. Receptors originate from a man aged 18 to 30 who received the YFV17D yellow fever vaccine.

This clonotype was seen a few times. The chain employs TRBV29-1 and TRBJ2-2; the match to TRBD1 covers 8 bases. CDR1 is SQVTM and CDR2 is ANQGSEA in the germline V gene. The CDR3 has 14 amino acids. V lost 4 bases, J lost 1 base, and 2 bases stayed unmatched. Here the CDR3 DNA reads TGCAGCGTTGGTACAGGGGGGAACACCGGGGAGCTGTTTTTT. It is translated as CSVGTGGNTGELFF.

This clonotype was counted ten times or more. The CDR3 coding sequence is TGTGCCAGCAGAGATACAGGGGGCAATCAGCCCCAGCATTTT. It translates to CASRDTGGNQPQHF. The chain is built from TRBV6-6 and TRBJ1-5; 7 bases map to TRBD1. The V gene end was trimmed by 6 bases and the J gene end by 2 bases; junction bases not matched to a gene: 4. Germline V gene lookup returns CDR1 MNHNY and CDR2 SVGAGI (reference sequence). This CDR3 comprises 14 residues.

This clonotype came up many times. This sequence joins TRBV5-1 and TRBJ1-1, with no clear D. The CDR3 contains 11 residues. V was cut by 6 bases and J by 5 bases, with 8 bases left in between. Looked up from germline, CDR1 is SGHRS and CDR2 is YFSETQ. DNA of the CDR3: TGCGCCAGCATTGGAGTAACTGAAGCTTTCTTT. This gives the protein CASIGVTEAFF. Looking up the rest from reference TRBV5-1 and TRBJ1-1 gives the full variable domain: KAGVTQTPRYLIKTRGQQVTLSCSPISGHRSVSWYQQTPGQGLQFLFEYFSETQRNKGNFPGRFSGRQFSNSRSEMNVSTLELGDSALYLCASIGVTEAFFGQGTRLTVV.

There are a few counts of this clonotype. The gene calls are TRBV5-4 and TRBJ2-5; D is undetermined. V gave up 2 bases and J gave up 1 base, with 3 bases separating them. The CDR3 is 12 residues long. The germline V gene encodes CDR1 SGHNT and CDR2 YYREEE (reference sequence). Written as DNA, the CDR3 is TGTGCCAGCAGCTTACCCCAAGAGACCCAGTACTTC. This codes for CASSLPQETQYF.

This chain uses TRBV2 with TRBJ2-3; D is uncertain. This CDR3 comprises 14 residues. V shed 7 bases and J shed 2 bases, with 13 bases lying between them. Germline CDR1 is SNHLY and CDR2 is FYNNEI. CDR3 sequence (DNA): TGTGCCAGCACCAGGACCGCGAACACAGATACGCAGTATTTT. Its protein is CASTRTANTDTQYF.